What follows are 31 T cell receptor beta chains derived from one specimen sequenced in a study of T cells in Graves' hyperthyroidism and ophthalmopathy. TCR beta CDR3 sequences were amplified from RNA transcripts. During a first-round RT-PCR of the TCR CDR3, the HTBI primer set was used. A single record per CDR3 protein comes from TCRdb applying MiXCR to the multiplex PCR reads. Of some 420,000 distinct CDR3 sequences listed, around 15% are singletons. Sequences were obtained from blood. The receptors here all came from a woman aged 18-35 years with Graves' hyperthyroidism.

This clonotype has at least ten counts. The chain joins TRBV27 to TRBJ1-2; D may be TRBD1 (5 bases). There are 15 residues in the CDR3. Germline assignment: CDR1 MNHEY and CDR2 SMNVEV (reference sequence). Deletions cut 4 bases from V and 2 bases from J, with 14 bases between. CDR3 sequence: CASSSTGEPNYGYTF. The CDR3 DNA is TGTGCCAGCAGTTCAACAGGAGAACCGAACTATGGCTACACCTTC.

At least ten counts were recorded for this clonotype. V is TRBV7-9 and J is TRBJ2-5, with D perhaps given as TRBD1 or TRBD2 (5 bases each). The CDR3 covers 14 residues. Trimming cost V 5 bases and J 5 bases, with 15 bases left between them. In germline, CDR1 is SEHNR, CDR2 FQNEAQ (reference sequence). DNA for the CDR3: TGTGCCAGCAGCGGGACGTACAGGCGGGAGACCCAGTACTTC. It is translated as CASSGTYRRETQYF.

At least ten counts were recorded for this clonotype. The rearrangement joins TRBV5-1 to TRBJ2-7, with D unresolved. Germline V gene lookup returns CDR1 SGHRS and CDR2 YFSETQ. V was cut by 1 base and J by 3 bases, with 11 bases left in between. The CDR3 loop spans 14 amino acids. The CDR3 DNA reads TGCGCCAGCAGCTTGTCTCTTAGGGTCTACGAGCAGTACTTC. Its translation is CASSLSLRVYEQYF.

This clonotype was found many times. The chain employs TRBV3-1 and TRBJ2-1; D unclear. This CDR3 region has 13 residues. V was shortened by 0 bases and J by 2 bases, with 2 bases between the two germline ends. Germline CDR1 reads LGHDT; CDR2 reads YNNKEL (reference sequence). The CDR3 loop is CASSQDAYNEQFF. The CDR3 nucleotides read TGTGCCAGCAGCCAAGATGCCTACAATGAGCAGTTCTTC.

This clonotype was recorded at least ten times. This chain joins TRBV27 and TRBJ1-5; D uncertain. Germline V lookup: CDR1 MNHEY, CDR2 SMNVEV (reference sequence). The CDR3 spans 13 residues. V lost 5 bases, J lost 4 bases, and 9 bases lay in between. The CDR3 spells CASSVYRNQPQHF. CDR3 nucleotide sequence: TGTGCCAGCAGTGTATACAGAAATCAGCCCCAGCATTTT.

V and J are TRBV7-2 and TRBJ1-2, with TRBD1 matching over 9 bases. Trimming removed 9 bases from V and 5 bases from J; junction bases left unmatched: 7. This CDR3 comprises 13 residues. Germline V gene sequence: CDR1 SGHTA, CDR2 FQGNSA. The CDR3 region is CASRDRGFYGYTF. The CDR3 DNA sequence: TGTGCCAGTAGAGACAGGGGGTTTTATGGCTACACCTTC.

This clonotype was seen a few times. The chain couples TRBV19 to TRBJ2-7, with 12 bases identical to TRBD1. The DNA end is more similar to TRBJ2-1, so the J call may be wrong. Looked up from germline, CDR1 is LNHDA and CDR2 is SQIVND (reference sequence). The CDR3 extends over 17 amino acids. CDR3 residues: CASSPGTGGASSYEQFF. DNA for the CDR3: TGTGCCAGTAGTCCCGGGACAGGGGGCGCGAGCTCCTACGAGCAGTTCTTC.

V usage is TRBV7-9 and J usage is TRBJ2-7; maybe TRBD2 (5 bases). The CDR3 is made up of 16 amino acids. The germline CDR1 and CDR2 sequences are SEHNR and FQNEAQ (reference sequence). The germline V and J ends were trimmed by 5 bases and 4 bases, with 21 bases remaining between them. CDR3 bases: TGTGCCAGCAGCCCTAGAGGCCCTACTAGAGGTTACGAGCAGTACTTC. It codes for CASSPRGPTRGYEQYF.

V and J are TRBV9 and TRBJ2-6; D is possibly TRBD1 or TRBD2 (6 bases each). The ends were cut back, 0 bases at V and 1 base at J, with 8 bases in the middle. The CDR3 runs to 16 residues. CDR1 is SGDLS, CDR2 YYNGEE, per germline. The chain's CDR3 is CASSVEGGSGANVLTF. CDR3 DNA sequence: TGTGCCAGCAGCGTAGAGGGGGGTTCTGGGGCCAACGTCCTGACTTTC.

This clonotype was seen a handful of times. V usage is TRBV15 and J usage is TRBJ2-3; D is unresolved. Per the germline V gene, CDR1 is LNHNV and CDR2 is YYDKDF (reference sequence). V lost 8 bases, J lost 4 bases, and 7 bases lay in between. The CDR3 totals 11 residues. The CDR3 coding sequence is TGTGCCACCCTCTTCGCAGATACGCAGTATTTT. Translation gives CATLFADTQYF.

This clonotype was picked up many times. This rearrangement joins TRBV20-1 to TRBJ2-7, with TRBD2 as a possible D gene (6 bases). The CDR3 contains 14 residues. V lost 6 bases and J 1 base, leaving 16 bases between the germline ends. Germline values: CDR1 DFQATT, CDR2 SNEGSKA (reference sequence). CDR3 nucleotide sequence: TGCAGTGCCCTTCCAGCGGGTGGTTCCTACGAGCAGTACTTC. It is translated as CSALPAGGSYEQYF.

At least ten counts were recorded for this clonotype. The V call is TRBV7-8, the J call TRBJ1-6; the D gene is possibly TRBD1 (5 bases). The CDR3 covers 16 residues. Trimming took 1 base from V and 7 from J, leaving 14 bases between them. Germline V gene sequence: CDR1 SGHVS, CDR2 FQNEAQ. The CDR3 loop reads CASSLVRRDPNSPLHF. The CDR3 region has the DNA TGTGCCAGCAGCTTAGTACGAAGGGACCCGAATTCACCCCTCCACTTT.

This clonotype was seen a handful of times. The V and J genes are TRBV5-6 and TRBJ2-5, with 12 bases lining up with TRBD2. Per germline, CDR1 SGHDT and CDR2 YYEEEE. With 4 bases clipped from V and 0 bases from J, the junction kept 10 bases outside the gene matches. The CDR3 has 18 amino acids. CDR3 nucleotides: TGTGCCAGCAGCGTCAAGACTAGCGGGAGACAGTACCAAGAGACCCAGTACTTC. Translated, it gives CASSVKTSGRQYQETQYF.

This clonotype was seen repeatedly, ten times or more. The chain recombines TRBV4-2 with TRBJ1-4, with no clear D. Germline assignment: CDR1 LGHNA and CDR2 YNFKEQ. There are 18 residues in the CDR3. Trimming removed 0 bases at V and 3 bases at J, with 17 bases between. CDR3 sequence (DNA): TGTGCCAGCAGCCAAGATTCCTGGCGGGTTGCAGCTAATGAAAAACTGTTTTTT. It translates to CASSQDSWRVAANEKLFF.

This clonotype was counted a few times. The J gene is TRBJ1-2, the V gene TRBV6-2 or TRBV6-3; 8 bases fit TRBD1. In germline, CDR1 is MNHEY, CDR2 SVGEGT. Trimming cost V 6 bases and J 7 bases; bases outside gene matches: 10. This CDR3 comprises 14 residues. The CDR3 is CASSSGGAFGGYTF. Here the CDR3 DNA reads TGTGCCAGCAGCTCAGGGGGCGCGTTCGGTGGCTACACCTTC.

This clonotype was recorded at least ten times. The V gene is TRBV9, the J gene TRBJ1-1, with 7 nucleotides matching TRBD1. This CDR3 is built from 15 residues. Unmatched junction bases numbered 10, after V lost 0 bases and J lost 8 bases. CDR1 is SGDLS and CDR2 is YYNGEE in the germline V gene. The CDR3 DNA sequence: TGTGCCAGCAGCGTAGTAGAGGGGGCGAGGTCGGAAGCTTTCTTT. Protein: CASSVVEGARSEAFF. Full variable domain (outside the CDR3, taken from reference TRBV9 and TRBJ1-1): DSGVTQTPKHLITATGQRVTLRCSPRSGDLSVYWYQQSLDQGLQFLIQYYNGEERAKGNILERFSAQQFPDLHSELNLSSLELGDSALYFCASSVVEGARSEAFFGQGTRLTVV.

This clonotype was seen at least ten times. The V and J genes are TRBV28 and TRBJ2-1, with 11 bases lining up with TRBD2. This CDR3 contains 15 residues. V shed 2 bases, J shed 9 bases, and the junction held 6 bases outside the gene matches. CDR1 MDHEN and CDR2 SYDVKM come from the germline V gene. CDR3 sequence reads: CASSLLWLAGGEQFF. Written as DNA, the CDR3 is TGTGCCAGCAGTTTACTTTGGCTAGCGGGAGGTGAGCAGTTCTTC.

This clonotype has a count of ten or more. The chain joins TRBV4-3 to TRBJ1-5, with a tentative D call TRBD1 (5 bases). The CDR3 spans 14 residues. CDR1 LGHNA and CDR2 YSLEER come from the germline V gene. The V end lost 1 base, the J end lost 4 bases, and 8 bases lay between the germline ends. The CDR3 DNA reads TGCGCCAGCAGCCAAGCCTGGGGGAATCAGCCCCAGCATTTT. Its translation is CASSQAWGNQPQHF.

This clonotype was detected only a few times. The rearrangement joins TRBV20-1 to TRBJ1-1; TRBD1 matches 8 bases. Germline values: CDR1 DFQATT, CDR2 SNEGSKA (reference sequence). With V trimmed by 3 bases and J by 1 base, 4 bases remained unmatched. The CDR3 loop spans 14 amino acids. The CDR3 DNA reads as TGCAGTGCTAGGTACAGGGGGAGGAACACTGAAGCTTTCTTT. Residues: CSARYRGRNTEAFF.

This clonotype was seen many times. The chain uses TRBV19 and TRBJ1-5; the D is unclear. The V gene's germline CDR1 is LNHDA and CDR2 SQIVND (reference sequence). The CDR3 is 17 amino acids. The V and J ends lost 3 bases and 0 bases respectively, with 15 bases between them. The CDR3 spells CASSIPRSGNSNQPQHF. For the CDR3, the DNA is TGTGCCAGTAGTATCCCCAGGTCGGGGAATAGCAATCAGCCCCAGCATTTT. Full variable domain (remainder filled in from reference TRBV19 and TRBJ1-5): DGGITQSPKYLFRKEGQNVTLSCEQNLNHDAMYWYRQDPGQGLRLIYYSQIVNDFQKGDIAEGYSVSREKKESFPLTVTSAQKNPTAFYLCASSIPRSGNSNQPQHFGDGTRLSIL.

This chain uses TRBV30 with TRBJ1-3, with TRBD1 identical over 8 bases. CDR3 length equals 13 residues. The V and J ends lost 4 bases and 2 bases, in that order; junction bases with no gene match: 1. Germline V gene lookup returns CDR1 GTSNPN and CDR2 SVGIG (reference sequence). The CDR3 protein is CAWTGGAGNTIYF. CDR3 sequence (DNA): TGTGCCTGGACAGGGGGCGCTGGAAACACCATATATTTT.

There are a few counts of this clonotype. The chain recombines TRBV6-1 with TRBJ2-1, with D maybe TRBD2 (5 bases). V dropped 10 bases and J dropped 0 bases, with 13 bases sitting between them. The CDR3 is 14 residues long. The germline gives CDR1 MNHNS, CDR2 SASEGT. The chain's CDR3 is CAIWRLSSYNEQFF. The CDR3 DNA reads as TGTGCCATCTGGAGGTTAAGCTCCTACAATGAGCAGTTCTTC.

The V gene is TRBV11-1, the J gene TRBJ2-7, with D possibly being TRBD2 (5 bases). This CDR3 has 13 amino acids. V was cut by 5 bases and J by 7 bases, with 15 bases left in between. Germline assignment: CDR1 SGHAT and CDR2 FQDESV (reference sequence). CDR3 in amino acids: CASSPEGSGEQYF. The CDR3 coding sequence is TGTGCCAGCAGCCCCGAGGGTTCGGGTGAGCAGTACTTC.

The chain uses TRBV28 and TRBJ2-5; a weak D match, TRBD1 (6 bases). V lost 7 bases and J lost 5, with 14 bases in between. CDR1 MDHEN and CDR2 SYDVKM come from the germline V gene. There are 13 residues in the CDR3. Here the CDR3 reads CASNRATGETQYF. The CDR3 coding sequence is TGTGCCAGCAACAGGGCGACGGGGGAGACCCAGTACTTC. The variable domain in full, with the rest retrieved from reference TRBV28 and TRBJ2-5, is DVKVTQSSRYLVKRTGEKVFLECVQDMDHENMFWYRQDPGLGLRLIYFSYDVKMKEKGDIPEGYSVSREKKERFSLILESASTNQTSMYLCASNRATGETQYFGPGTRLLVL.

In this sample, this clonotype turned up many times. The chain uses TRBV6-1 and TRBJ1-1, with D possibly matching TRBD1 (5 bases). The CDR3 extends over 13 amino acids. Germline-derived CDR1 and CDR2 are MNHNS and SASEGT. V lost 6 bases, J lost 1 base, and 9 bases lay in between. The CDR3 DNA follows: TGTGCCAGCAGCGTGACAGAGAACACTGAAGCTTTCTTT. Translation: CASSVTENTEAFF.

At least ten counts were recorded for this clonotype. V and J are TRBV28 and TRBJ1-1; the D gene is possibly TRBD1 (5 bases). Trimming cost V 6 bases and J 10 bases, with 12 bases left between them. Germline values: CDR1 MDHEN, CDR2 SYDVKM. This CDR3 contains 11 residues. Here the CDR3 DNA reads TGTGCCAGCAGCCTAGAGGGGCGAGCTTTCTTT. Protein sequence: CASSLEGRAFF.

The chain has TRBV5-1 and TRBJ2-2; no clear D. There are 16 residues in the CDR3. Germline assignment: CDR1 SGHRS and CDR2 YFSETQ. V was shortened by 0 bases and J by 0 bases, with 9 bases between the two germline ends. The CDR3 nucleotides read TGCGCCAGCAGCTTGGCGCAGGCTACGAACACCGGGGAGCTGTTTTTT. Translation gives CASSLAQATNTGELFF.

CDR3 bases: TGTGCCAGCAGCTTAGGGACAGGGTCCCCCTACGAGCAGTACTTC. Its protein product is CASSLGTGSPYEQYF. The chain is built from TRBV11-2 and TRBJ2-7, with 8 bases that match TRBD1. V lost 1 base and J lost 2; bases outside the gene matches: 4. Germline V CDR1 and CDR2: SGHAT, FQNNGV. The CDR3 is made up of 15 amino acids. Full variable domain (outside the CDR3, taken from reference TRBV11-2 and TRBJ2-7): EAGVAQSPRYKIIEKRQSVAFWCNPISGHATLYWYQQILGQGPKLLIQFQNNGVVDDSQLPKDRFSAERLKGVDSTLKIQPAKLEDSAVYLCASSLGTGSPYEQYFGPGTRLTVT.

This clonotype was recorded at least ten times. The V and J genes are TRBV15 and TRBJ1-1; D is undetermined. In germline, CDR1 is LNHNV, CDR2 YYDKDF (reference sequence). The CDR3 loop spans 16 amino acids. V dropped 1 base and J dropped 6 bases, with 18 bases sitting between them. CDR3 region: CATSRGRRNLVPEAFF. CDR3 DNA: TGTGCCACCAGCAGAGGGAGACGCAACCTGGTCCCTGAAGCTTTCTTT.

This clonotype was recorded many times. The rearrangement links TRBV9 to TRBJ2-7; weak D call: TRBD2 (5 bases). This CDR3 has 14 residues. V lost 0 bases and J 3 bases, leaving 10 bases between the germline ends. The germline gives CDR1 SGDLS, CDR2 YYNGEE. CDR3 in amino acids: CASSVAADFYEQYF. The CDR3 region has the DNA TGTGCCAGCAGCGTAGCGGCGGACTTCTACGAGCAGTACTTC.

This clonotype occurred many times. The chain joins TRBV27 to TRBJ2-2; maybe TRBD1 (5 bases). The length of the CDR3 is 14 residues. CDR1 is MNHEY, CDR2 SMNVEV, per germline (reference sequence). The ends were cut back, 4 bases at V and 1 base at J, with 7 bases in the middle. CDR3 bases: TGTGCCAGCAGTTCTAGGGGGAACACCGGGGAGCTGTTTTTT. It translates to CASSSRGNTGELFF.